These 22 T cell receptor beta chains originate from one sample sequenced in a study of regulatory T cells in long-lasting Graves disease. According to the study, TCR beta libraries were built with iRepertoire HTBI primers and CDR3-region Arm-PCR. TCRdb ran MiXCR on the multiplex PCR reads and lists one entry per CDR3 protein. Of approximately 360,000 distinct CDR3 sequences in the sample, roughly 24% were seen once. The time point is: persistent/refractory GD, antithyroid drugs over 5 years with positive TRAb. PBMCs provided the RNA from which the TCR library was made. This specimen consisted of peripheral blood mononuclear cells (PBMCs), obtained when the disease was refractory, from a patient treated with antithyroid drugs. All receptors derive from a woman aged 40 to 50 with Graves disease.

This clonotype turned up a few times. The chain is built from TRBV18 and TRBJ2-5; perhaps TRBD2 as D (5 bases). The CDR3 length is 13 residues. V was cut by 1 base and J by 5 bases, with 8 bases left in between. The V gene's germline CDR1 is KGHSH and CDR2 LQKENI. CDR3 loop: CASSPLREETQYF. CDR3 in DNA: TGTGCCAGCTCACCACTTAGGGAGGAGACCCAGTACTTC. Full variable domain (missing parts from reference TRBV18 and TRBJ2-5): NAGVMQNPRHLVRRRGQEARLRCSPMKGHSHVYWYRQLPEEGLKFMVYLQKENIIDESGMPKERFSAEFPKEGPSILRIQQVVRGDSAAYFCASSPLREETQYFGPGTRLLVL.

This clonotype was seen many times. This chain uses TRBV20-1 with TRBJ1-2; 7 nucleotides line up with TRBD1. The germline CDR1 and CDR2 sequences are DFQATT and SNEGSKA (reference sequence). The CDR3 runs 14 residues. With 3 bases clipped from V and 8 bases from J, the junction kept 12 bases outside the gene matches. The CDR3 coding sequence is TGCAGTGCTAGGTTGGCCAGGGGGGTAGGGGGCTACACCTTC. Amino acid sequence: CSARLARGVGGYTF.

In this sample, this clonotype turned up many times. The chain recombines TRBV11-2 with TRBJ2-7; the match to TRBD2 covers 9 bases. CDR1 is SGHAT and CDR2 is FQNNGV in the germline V gene. The CDR3 has 14 amino acids. V gave up 3 bases and J gave up 12 bases; unmatched junction bases: 12. CDR3 coding DNA: TGTGCCAGCAGCTTTCCACTTAGCGGGAGTGAGTTGTACTTC. Its protein is CASSFPLSGSELYF.

The J gene is TRBJ1-2, the V gene TRBV9; no definite D call. Germline V gives CDR1 SGDLS, CDR2 YYNGEE. CDR3 length: 14 amino acids. V lost 0 bases and J 6 bases, leaving 12 bases between the germline ends. DNA of the CDR3: TGTGCCAGCAGCGTAGCTCAGCCGTCCGATGGCTACACCTTC. It is translated as CASSVAQPSDGYTF.

This clonotype turned up a few times. The chain recombines TRBV15 with TRBJ1-5; TRBD1 matches at 7 bases. V shed 5 bases and J 1 base; nucleotides not matched to a gene: 8. CDR1 and CDR2 (germline): LNHNV, YYDKDF (reference sequence). The CDR3 sequence is 16 residues long. The CDR3 nucleotides are TGTGCCACCAGCTTCAACAGGGGATGGAGCAATCAGCCCCAGCATTTT. This translates into CATSFNRGWSNQPQHF.

This clonotype was seen a few times. The gene calls are TRBV9 and TRBJ2-5; 7 bases are shared with TRBD2. The trim removed 4 bases at V and 4 bases at J, leaving 13 bases unmatched. This CDR3 is 16 amino acids long. Germline V gives CDR1 SGDLS, CDR2 YYNGEE. The CDR3 DNA sequence: TGTGCCAGCAGCTCGCGTCCTAGCGGATTTGGAGAGACCCAGTACTTC. It yields the protein CASSSRPSGFGETQYF.

This clonotype was recorded many times. The genes are TRBV29-1 and TRBJ1-1, with D possibly TRBD1 on 5 matching bases. The germline CDR1 and CDR2 sequences are SQVTM and ANQGSEA. CDR3 length equals 11 residues. V was clipped by 3 bases and J by 8 bases, with 10 bases between them. CDR3 amino acids: CSVEGEGEAFF. The CDR3 region has the DNA TGCAGCGTTGAGGGGGAGGGAGAAGCTTTCTTT. Together with reference TRBV29-1 and TRBJ1-1, the CDR3 gives the full variable domain: SAVISQKPSRDICQRGTSLTIQCQVDSQVTMMFWYRQQPGQSLTLIATANQGSEATYESGFVIDKFPISRPNLTFSTLTVSNMSPEDSSIYLCSVEGEGEAFFGQGTRLTVV.

In its sample, this clonotype was seen a few times. CDR3: CASSLTGRVNSPLHF. The CDR3 nucleotides are TGTGCCAGCAGCCTCACGGGACGCGTAAATTCACCCCTCCACTTT. The rearrangement uses TRBV12-3 or TRBV12-4 and TRBJ1-6; D possibly corresponds to TRBD1 (5 bases). The CDR3 is 15 residues long. V lost 6 bases and J 7 bases, leaving 16 bases between the germline ends.

This clonotype was detected a few times. The rearrangement links TRBV5-4 to TRBJ2-7, with 9 bases aligning to TRBD2. Germline V gene lookup returns CDR1 SGHNT and CDR2 YYREEE (reference sequence). This CDR3 region has 15 residues. V dropped 4 bases and J dropped 4; count of bases not matched to a gene: 9. CDR3: CASSPGTSPRYEQYF. Here the CDR3 DNA reads TGTGCCAGCAGCCCCGGGACTAGCCCCAGGTACGAGCAGTACTTC.

This clonotype was counted a few times. The chain uses TRBV10-1 and TRBJ2-4; D call uncertain. From germline, CDR1 is WNHNN and CDR2 SYGVQD (reference sequence). Trimming took 0 bases from V and 0 from J, leaving 6 bases between them. CDR3 length equals 15 residues. The CDR3 sequence is CASSESLGAKNIQYF. DNA of the CDR3: TGCGCCAGCAGTGAGTCCTTAGGAGCCAAAAACATTCAGTACTTC.

This clonotype occurred many times. The V call is TRBV28, the J call TRBJ1-4; no reliable D call. Germline V lookup: CDR1 MDHEN, CDR2 SYDVKM. V lost 2 bases to trimming and J lost 4 bases, with 2 bases between them. CDR3 length: 12 amino acids. The CDR3 region is CASSLDNEKLFF. CDR3 coding DNA: TGTGCCAGCAGTTTAGATAATGAAAAACTGTTTTTT.

The J gene is TRBJ2-2, the V gene TRBV9; 10 nucleotides line up with TRBD1. The V and J ends lost 3 bases and 7 bases, in that order; junction bases with no gene match: 6. CDR1 is SGDLS and CDR2 is YYNGEE in the germline V gene. CDR3 length: 15 residues. This CDR3 reads CASSAQTGGHGELFF. As DNA, the CDR3 is TGTGCCAGCAGCGCCCAGACAGGGGGCCACGGGGAGCTGTTTTTT.

V and J are TRBV5-5 and TRBJ2-5; 7 nucleotides match TRBD1. The CDR3 length is 14 residues. Germline lookup yields CDR1 SGHKS and CDR2 YYEKEE (reference sequence). Losses at the gene ends were 0 bases for V and 2 bases for J; bases not matched to a gene: 1. CDR3 coding DNA: TGTGCCAGCAGCTTGGAGGGACAGCAAGAGACCCAGTACTTC. As protein: CASSLEGQQETQYF.

This clonotype was seen a few times. This chain joins TRBV4-1 and TRBJ2-7, with D maybe TRBD1 (5 bases). This CDR3 contains 16 residues. Trimming left V 0 bases short and J 2 bases short, with 14 bases between. Germline CDR1 reads MGHRA; CDR2 reads YSYEKL. DNA of the CDR3: TGCGCCAGCAGCCAAGAAGTCCAGACAGTTCCCTACGAGCAGTACTTC. Protein: CASSQEVQTVPYEQYF.

On this clonotype itself: One junction end does not reproduce the germline sequence, and a read error may be involved. DNA for the CDR3: TGTGCCGGCAGCCAAGCCGCCAGCGGGAGATCTGCGTGGTACGAGCAGTACTTC. This codes for CAGSQAASGRSAWYEQYF. V gene TRBV28 combines with J gene TRBJ2-7; 8 bases are shared with TRBD2. The CDR3 extends over 18 amino acids. Germline CDR1 MDHEN, CDR2 SYDVKM.

This clonotype has a handful of counts. J is TRBJ2-5 and V is TRBV19, with TRBD2 matching over 11 bases. Germline V gene sequence: CDR1 LNHDA, CDR2 SQIVND (reference sequence). J was trimmed by 5 bases and V by 8 bases; bases with no gene match: 10. CDR3 size: 15 residues. CDR3 protein: CASSWTSGPRETQYF. Written as DNA, the CDR3 is TGTGCCAGTTCATGGACTAGCGGGCCTCGGGAGACCCAGTACTTC. The variable domain in full, completed from reference TRBV19 and TRBJ2-5, reads DGGITQSPKYLFRKEGQNVTLSCEQNLNHDAMYWYRQDPGQGLRLIYYSQIVNDFQKGDIAEGYSVSREKKESFPLTVTSAQKNPTAFYLCASSWTSGPRETQYFGPGTRLLVL.

V gene TRBV20-1 combines with J gene TRBJ2-7, with D possibly matching TRBD2 (6 bases). This CDR3 region has 16 residues. V was cut by 0 bases and J by 3 bases, with 18 bases left in between. Germline V gene lookup returns CDR1 DFQATT and CDR2 SNEGSKA (reference sequence). The CDR3 nucleotides read TGCAGTGCTAGAGATCGGGGGACGGTGGGCATCTACGAGCAGTACTTC. Translated: CSARDRGTVGIYEQYF.

This clonotype came up many times. One junction end disagrees with the germline gene, perhaps due to a read error. The CDR3 DNA follows: TGTGCCAGCAGTCCTGGTAGGGGACTAGCGGGAGGGCCATGGAATGACTTC. Translation gives CASSPGRGLAGGPWNDF. The V call is TRBV6-1, the J call TRBJ2-5, with TRBD2 identical over 16 bases. The CDR3 has 17 amino acids. CDR1 and CDR2 (germline): MNHNS, SASEGT.

This clonotype was observed many times. The V gene is TRBV3-1, the J gene TRBJ2-5; 9 bases line up with TRBD2. The V segment lost 1 base and the J segment 6 bases; nucleotides outside the gene matches: 6. The CDR3 sequence is 15 residues long. Germline-derived CDR1 and CDR2 are LGHDT and YNNKEL (reference sequence). This chain's CDR3 is CASSQGTSVQKTQYF. The CDR3 coding sequence is TGTGCCAGCAGCCAAGGGACTAGCGTCCAGAAGACCCAGTACTTC.

This clonotype was picked up many times. The chain carries TRBV6-5 and TRBJ1-6, with D unresolved. Between the trimmed V and J ends, which lost 0 bases and 9 bases, there was a span of 12 bases. The CDR3 totals 15 residues. Germline CDR1 is MNHEY and CDR2 is SVGAGI. CDR3 residues: CASSYSWRGTSPLHF. The CDR3 DNA reads as TGTGCCAGCAGTTACTCCTGGCGGGGAACTTCACCCCTCCACTTT.

This clonotype was seen at least ten times. The V gene is TRBV28, the J gene TRBJ1-2; no definite D call. Trimming removed 4 bases at V and 4 bases at J, with 4 bases between. The CDR3 runs to 11 residues. Looked up from germline, CDR1 is MDHEN and CDR2 is SYDVKM. The DNA for the CDR3 is TGTGCCAGCAGTTCCCTCTATGGCTACACCTTC. It is translated as CASSSLYGYTF.

In its sample, this clonotype was seen once. This is likely a read error, given that the CDR3 carries no conserved phenylalanine or tryptophan at its end. The chain joins TRBV5-1 to TRBJ1-4, with 8 positions matching TRBD1. The J segment lost 6 bases and the V segment lost 2 bases, leaving 3 bases of the junction unmatched. The CDR3 extends over 14 amino acids. The germline gives CDR1 SGHRS, CDR2 YFSETQ. The CDR3 nucleotides read TGCGCCAGCAGCTTACAGGGGGACGATGAAAAACTGTTTTCT. Protein product: CASSLQGDDEKLFS.